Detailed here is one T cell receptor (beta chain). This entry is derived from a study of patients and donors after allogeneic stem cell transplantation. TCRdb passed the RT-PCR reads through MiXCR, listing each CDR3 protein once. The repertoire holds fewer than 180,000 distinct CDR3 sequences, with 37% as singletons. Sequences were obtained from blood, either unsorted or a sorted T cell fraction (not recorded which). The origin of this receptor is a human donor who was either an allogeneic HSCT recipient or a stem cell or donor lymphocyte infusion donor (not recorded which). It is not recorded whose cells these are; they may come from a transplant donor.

CDR3 coding DNA: TGTGCCAGCAGCCGAGGACAGGGCTACACTGAAGCTTTCTTT. Translation gives CASSRGQGYTEAFF. This chain links TRBV6-5 with TRBJ1-1, with 8 bases fitting TRBD1. The CDR3 length is 14 residues. Trimming removed 6 bases from V and 3 bases from J; junction bases left unmatched: 6. The germline CDR1 and CDR2 sequences are MNHEY and SVGAGI.